The clone carrying this T cell receptor (beta chain) was seen a few times. Its specificity is unknown. These data are taken from a study of T-cell memory formation after mild COVID-19. General study results and limits: From day 15 to 85, contracting clones were balanced between CD4 and CD8, whereas later expanders leaned toward CD4+.

This CDR3 region has 15 residues. V was pared by 7 bases and J by 0 bases, with 13 bases between. TCRdb reprocessed the 5' RACE reads via MiXCR and lists one record per CDR3 protein. The sample carries around 300,000 distinct CDR3 sequences, around 13% recorded once. This receptor was taken from a man aged 18 to 29 who had mild COVID-19 (a few samples of this study predate the infection). Cell type and time point are not known. The V call is TRBV12-3 or TRBV12-4, the J call TRBJ2-4; D possibly uses TRBD1 or TRBD2 (5 bases each). Sequenced sample: PBMCs or a T cell subset sorted from them (not recorded which). The CDR3 sequence is CASTSGPLAKNIQYF. CDR3 nucleotides: TGTGCCAGCACCTCGGGGCCCTTAGCCAAAAACATTCAGTACTTC.